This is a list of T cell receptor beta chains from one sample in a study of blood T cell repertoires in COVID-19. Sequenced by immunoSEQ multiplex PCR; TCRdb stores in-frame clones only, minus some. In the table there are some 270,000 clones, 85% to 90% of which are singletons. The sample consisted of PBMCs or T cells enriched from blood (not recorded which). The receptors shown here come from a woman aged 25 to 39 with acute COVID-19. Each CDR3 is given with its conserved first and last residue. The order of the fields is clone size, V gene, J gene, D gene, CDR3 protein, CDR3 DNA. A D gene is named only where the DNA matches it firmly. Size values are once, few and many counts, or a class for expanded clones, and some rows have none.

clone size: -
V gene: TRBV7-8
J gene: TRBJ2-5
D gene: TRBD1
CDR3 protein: CASSSWDREAETQYF
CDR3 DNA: TGTGCCAGCAGCTCCTGGGACAGGGAGGCAGAGACCCAGTACTTC

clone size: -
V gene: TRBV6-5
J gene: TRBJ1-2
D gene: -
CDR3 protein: CASSPTRGVNYGYTF
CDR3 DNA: TGTGCCAGCAGTCCAACCCGGGGGGTAAACTATGGCTACACCTTC

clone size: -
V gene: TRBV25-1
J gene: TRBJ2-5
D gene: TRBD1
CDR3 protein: CASSTGGRETQYF
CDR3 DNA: TGTGCCAGCAGCACAGGGGGCAGGGAGACCCAGTACTTC

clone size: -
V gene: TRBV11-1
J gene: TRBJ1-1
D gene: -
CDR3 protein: CASSFGFRDMNTEAFF
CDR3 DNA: TGTGCCAGCAGCTTTGGGTTTCGGGATATGAACACTGAAGCTTTCTTT

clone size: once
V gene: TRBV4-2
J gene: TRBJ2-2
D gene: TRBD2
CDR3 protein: CASRMLAADTGELFF
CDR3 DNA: TGTGCCAGCAGGATGCTAGCGGCAGACACCGGGGAGCTGTTTTTT

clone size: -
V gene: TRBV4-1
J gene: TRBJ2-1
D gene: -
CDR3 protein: CASSQEPGLIHEQFF
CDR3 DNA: TGCGCCAGCAGCCAAGAGCCTGGACTAATCCATGAGCAGTTCTTC

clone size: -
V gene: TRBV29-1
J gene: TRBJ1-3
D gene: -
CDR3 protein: CSAKQGASGNTIYF
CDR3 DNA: TGCAGCGCGAAACAGGGAGCCTCTGGAAACACCATATATTTT

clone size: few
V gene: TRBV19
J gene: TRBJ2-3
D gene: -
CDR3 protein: CAVGVTVADTQYF
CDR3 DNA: TGTGCCGTCGGGGTGACCGTTGCGGATACGCAGTATTTT

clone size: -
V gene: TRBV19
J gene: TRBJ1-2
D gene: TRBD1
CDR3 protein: CASSIQGVANGYTF
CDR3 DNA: TGTGCCAGTAGTATACAGGGGGTCGCTAATGGCTACACCTTC

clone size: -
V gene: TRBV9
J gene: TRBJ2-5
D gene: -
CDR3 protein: CASSAGDNDQETQYF
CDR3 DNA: TGTGCCAGCAGTGCAGGCGACAATGACCAAGAGACCCAGTACTTC

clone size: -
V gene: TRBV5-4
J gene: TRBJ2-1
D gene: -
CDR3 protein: CASSFSTLDNEQFF
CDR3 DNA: TGTGCCAGCAGCTTCAGTACCCTGGACAATGAGCAGTTCTTC

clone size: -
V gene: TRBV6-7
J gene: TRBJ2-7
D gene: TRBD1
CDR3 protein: CASSYPGQGNEQYF
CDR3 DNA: TGTGCCAGCAGTTACCCCGGACAGGGAAACGAGCAGTACTTC

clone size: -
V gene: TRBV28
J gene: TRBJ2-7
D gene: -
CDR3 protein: CASSLSLGTQRGF
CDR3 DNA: TGTGCCAGCAGCTTAAGCCTAGGCACCCAGCGCGGCTTC

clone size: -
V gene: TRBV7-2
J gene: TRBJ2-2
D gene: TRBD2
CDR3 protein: CASSSGLAGVAGELFF
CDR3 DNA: TGTGCCAGCAGCTCGGGACTAGCGGGAGTGGCCGGGGAGCTGTTTTTT

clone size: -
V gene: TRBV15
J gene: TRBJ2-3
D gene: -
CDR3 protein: CATQIRGTDTQYF
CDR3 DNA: TGTGCCACCCAAATTCGGGGCACAGATACGCAGTATTTT

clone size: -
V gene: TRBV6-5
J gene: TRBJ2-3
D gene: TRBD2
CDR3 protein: CASSFSTGLDTDTQYF
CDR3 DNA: TGTGCCAGCAGTTTCTCCACGGGACTAGACACAGATACGCAGTATTTT

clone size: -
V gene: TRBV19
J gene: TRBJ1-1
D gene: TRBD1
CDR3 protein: CASSIPNRGGVTEAFF
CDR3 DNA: TGTGCCAGTAGTATACCGAACAGGGGCGGGGTCACTGAAGCTTTCTTT

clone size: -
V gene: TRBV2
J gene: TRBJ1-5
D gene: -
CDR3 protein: CASSEAPEPQHF
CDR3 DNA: TGTGCCAGCAGTGAAGCCCCGGAGCCCCAGCATTTT

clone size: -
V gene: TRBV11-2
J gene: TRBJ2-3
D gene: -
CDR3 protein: CASSFSGYEEDTQYF
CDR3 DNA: TGTGCCAGCAGCTTTTCAGGGTATGAAGAAGATACGCAGTATTTT

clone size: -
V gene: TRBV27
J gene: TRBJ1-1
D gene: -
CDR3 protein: CASSQGTAGPTRGAFF
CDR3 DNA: TGTGCCAGCAGTCAAGGGACGGCGGGCCCCACCAGGGGAGCTTTCTTT

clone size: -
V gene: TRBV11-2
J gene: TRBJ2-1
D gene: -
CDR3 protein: CASSRIQGNNEQFF
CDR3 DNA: TGTGCCAGCAGCCGAATACAGGGAAACAATGAGCAGTTCTTC

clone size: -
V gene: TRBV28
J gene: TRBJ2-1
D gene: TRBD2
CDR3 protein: CASSLSLWRETYNEQFF
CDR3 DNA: TGTGCCAGCAGTTTATCCTTGTGGCGGGAGACCTACAATGAGCAGTTCTTC

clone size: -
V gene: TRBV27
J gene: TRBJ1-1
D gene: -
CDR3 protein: CATSPITRRNTEAFF
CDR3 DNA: TGTGCCACATCCCCCATCACCCGGAGGAACACTGAAGCTTTCTTT

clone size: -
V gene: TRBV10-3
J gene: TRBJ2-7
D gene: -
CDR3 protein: CAINTGTNYEQYF
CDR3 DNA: TGTGCCATCAATACCGGGACAAACTACGAGCAGTACTTC

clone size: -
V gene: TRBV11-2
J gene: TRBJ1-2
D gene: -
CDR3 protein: CASSHSTANYGYTF
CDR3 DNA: TGTGCCAGCAGCCACTCCACAGCTAACTATGGCTACACCTTC

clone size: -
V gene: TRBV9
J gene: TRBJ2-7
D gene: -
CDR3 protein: CASSVAGFSYEQYF
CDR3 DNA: TGTGCCAGCAGCGTAGCAGGATTCTCCTACGAGCAGTACTTC

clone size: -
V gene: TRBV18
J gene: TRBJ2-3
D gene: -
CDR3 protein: CASSPPSTDTQYF
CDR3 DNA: TGTGCCAGCTCACCCCCAAGCACAGATACGCAGTATTTT

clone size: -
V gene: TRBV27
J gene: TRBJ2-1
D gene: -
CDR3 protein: CASSSHSTGRSNEQFF
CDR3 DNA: TGTGCCAGCAGTTCCCATTCGACAGGGAGGAGCAATGAGCAGTTCTTC

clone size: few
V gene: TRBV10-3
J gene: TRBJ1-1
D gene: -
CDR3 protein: CAITATGNTEAFF
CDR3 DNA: TGTGCCATCACTGCGACAGGGAACACTGAAGCTTTCTTT

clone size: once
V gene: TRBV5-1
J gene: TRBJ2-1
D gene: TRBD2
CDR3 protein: CASSLTSGVSYNEQFF
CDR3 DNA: TGCGCCAGCAGCTTGACTAGCGGGGTCTCCTACAATGAGCAGTTCTTC

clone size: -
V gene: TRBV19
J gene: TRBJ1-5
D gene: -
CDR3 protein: CASSMARARFSNQPQHF
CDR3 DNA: TGTGCCAGTAGTATGGCCAGGGCGAGGTTCAGCAATCAGCCCCAGCATTTT

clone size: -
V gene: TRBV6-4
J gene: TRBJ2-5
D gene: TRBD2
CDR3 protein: CASSDVAGGETQYF
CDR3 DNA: TGTGCCAGCAGTGACGTAGCGGGAGGAGAGACCCAGTACTTC

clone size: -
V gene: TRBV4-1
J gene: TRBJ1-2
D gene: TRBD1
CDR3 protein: CASSGQGAGGYTF
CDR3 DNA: TGCGCCAGCAGCGGACAGGGGGCGGGAGGCTACACCTTC

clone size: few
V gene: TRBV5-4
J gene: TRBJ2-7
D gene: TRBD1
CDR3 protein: CASSFRTGDEQYF
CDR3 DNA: TGTGCCAGCAGCTTCCGGACAGGGGACGAGCAGTACTTC

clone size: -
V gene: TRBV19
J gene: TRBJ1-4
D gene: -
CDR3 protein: CASSSGQISGRLFF
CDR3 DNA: TGTGCCAGTAGTAGCGGACAAATCTCCGGTCGACTGTTTTTT

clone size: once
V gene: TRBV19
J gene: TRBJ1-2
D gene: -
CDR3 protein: CASSITDFGYTF
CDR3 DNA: TGTGCCAGTAGTATAACCGACTTCGGCTACACCTTC

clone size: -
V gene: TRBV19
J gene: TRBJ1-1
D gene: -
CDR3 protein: CASISMGLDEAFF
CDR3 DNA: TGTGCCAGTATTAGCATGGGTTTGGATGAAGCTTTCTTT

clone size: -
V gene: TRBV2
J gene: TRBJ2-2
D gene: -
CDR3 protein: CASSEAPFRTGELFF
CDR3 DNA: TGTGCCAGCAGTGAGGCACCCTTCAGGACCGGGGAGCTGTTTTTT

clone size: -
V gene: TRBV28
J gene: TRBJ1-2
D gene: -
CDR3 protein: CASSSGGRGAGGYTF
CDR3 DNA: TGTGCCAGCAGTTCCGGGGGACGGGGAGCGGGCGGCTACACCTTC

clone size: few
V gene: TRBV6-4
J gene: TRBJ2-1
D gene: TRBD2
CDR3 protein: CASSEFSGSRNEQFF
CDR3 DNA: TGTGCCAGCAGTGAGTTTAGCGGGAGTCGGAATGAGCAGTTCTTC

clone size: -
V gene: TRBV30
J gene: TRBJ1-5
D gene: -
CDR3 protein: CAWSEGGARQPQHF
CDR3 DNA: TGTGCCTGGAGTGAGGGGGGGGCACGTCAGCCCCAGCATTTT

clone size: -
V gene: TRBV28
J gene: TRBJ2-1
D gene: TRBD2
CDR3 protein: CASSPGLAGVNEQFF
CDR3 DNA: TGTGCCAGCAGTCCCGGACTAGCGGGAGTTAATGAGCAGTTCTTC

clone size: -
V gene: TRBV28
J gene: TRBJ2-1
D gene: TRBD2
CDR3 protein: CASSHKKLAGGRNEQFF
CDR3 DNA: TGTGCCAGCAGCCATAAAAAACTAGCGGGAGGGCGCAATGAGCAGTTCTTC

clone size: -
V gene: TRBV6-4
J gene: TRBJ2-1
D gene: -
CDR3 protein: CASSDKESNEQFF
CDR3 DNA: TGTGCCAGCAGTGACAAGGAGTCAAATGAGCAGTTCTTC

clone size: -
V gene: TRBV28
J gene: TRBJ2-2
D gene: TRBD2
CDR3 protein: CASKIAGGAGELFF
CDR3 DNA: TGTGCCAGTAAAATAGCGGGAGGGGCCGGGGAGCTGTTTTTT

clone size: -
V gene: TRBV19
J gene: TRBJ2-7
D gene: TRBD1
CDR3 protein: CASSLSGQGFYEQYF
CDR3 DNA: TGTGCCAGTAGTTTATCGGGACAGGGGTTCTACGAGCAGTACTTC

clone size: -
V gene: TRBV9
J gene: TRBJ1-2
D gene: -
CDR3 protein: CASRTVNYGYTF
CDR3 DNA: TGTGCCAGCAGAACAGTTAACTATGGCTACACCTTC

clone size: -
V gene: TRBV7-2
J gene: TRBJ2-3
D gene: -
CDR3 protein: CASSLEAGRNTQYF
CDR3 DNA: TGTGCCAGCAGCTTAGAAGCAGGGCGTAATACGCAGTATTTT

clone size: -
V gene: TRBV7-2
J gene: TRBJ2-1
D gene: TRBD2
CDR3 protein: CASSLVGSSGYNEQFF
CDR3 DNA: TGTGCCAGCAGCTTGGTCGGGTCTAGCGGTTACAATGAGCAGTTCTTC

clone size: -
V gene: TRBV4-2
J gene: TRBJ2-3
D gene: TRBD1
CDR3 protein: CASSLGQGVRTDTQYF
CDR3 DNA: TGTGCCAGCAGTCTGGGACAGGGGGTTAGGACAGATACGCAGTATTTT

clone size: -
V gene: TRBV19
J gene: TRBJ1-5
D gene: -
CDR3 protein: CARRGRRSNQPQHF
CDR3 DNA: TGTGCCAGGAGAGGGAGGCGGAGCAATCAGCCCCAGCATTTT

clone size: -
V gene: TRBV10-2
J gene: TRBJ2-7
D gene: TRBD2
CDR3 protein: CATEREGNYEQYF
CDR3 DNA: TGCGCCACCGAGCGGGAGGGGAACTACGAGCAGTACTTC

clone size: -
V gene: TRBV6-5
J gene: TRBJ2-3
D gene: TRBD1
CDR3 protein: CASSTRDRGNAQYF
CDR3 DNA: TGTGCCAGCAGTACACGGGACAGGGGGAACGCGCAGTATTTT